This passage covers 8 T cell receptor beta chains from one sample sequenced in a study of T cells after yellow fever vaccination. TCRdb reprocessed the 5' RACE reads via MiXCR and lists one record per CDR3 protein. The repertoire holds about 400,000 distinct CDR3 sequences, with 6% to 8% as singletons. Sequencing used PBMCs, obtained 5 days after the yellow fever booster vaccination. The receptors here all came from a young man who received the YFV17D yellow fever vaccine.

This clonotype was seen repeatedly, ten times or more. The chain recombines TRBV5-6 with TRBJ2-1, with D possibly called TRBD1 or TRBD2 (5 bases each). There are 16 residues in the CDR3. Trimming took 3 bases from V and 3 from J, leaving 16 bases between them. CDR1 and CDR2 from the germline V gene are SGHDT and YYEEEE. CDR3 coding DNA: TGTGCCAGCAGCTCCGGGACGGTGGAGGTCTACAATGAGCAGTTCTTC. The encoded protein is CASSSGTVEVYNEQFF. Full variable domain (remainder filled in from reference TRBV5-6 and TRBJ2-1): DAGVTQSPTHLIKTRGQQVTLRCSPKSGHDTVSWYQQALGQGPQFIFQYYEEEERQRGNFPDRFSGHQFPNYSSELNVNALLLGDSALYLCASSSGTVEVYNEQFFGPGTRLTVL.

The V call is TRBV11-2, the J call TRBJ2-3; a weak D match, TRBD1 (5 bases). The V end lost 3 bases, the J end lost 2 bases, and 9 bases lay between the germline ends. Germline lookup yields CDR1 SGHAT and CDR2 FQNNGV. This CDR3 has 14 residues. The CDR3 sequence: CASSFPGPTDTQYF. In DNA form, the CDR3 reads TGTGCCAGCAGCTTCCCAGGGCCCACAGATACGCAGTATTTT.

This clonotype was observed at least ten times. The rearrangement joins TRBV7-6 to TRBJ2-3; the match to TRBD2 covers 8 bases. V lost 5 bases and J lost 2; bases outside the gene matches: 24. The germline V gene encodes CDR1 SGHVS and CDR2 FNYEAQ. This CDR3 contains 21 residues. The DNA of the CDR3 is TGTGCCAGCAGCCTAGACCCCCCGGGGCGGGAGGAACCTCGCTACACAGATACGCAGTATTTT. Protein sequence: CASSLDPPGREEPRYTDTQYF. Together with reference TRBV7-6 and TRBJ2-3, the CDR3 gives the full variable domain: GAGVSQSPRYKVTKRGQDVALRCDPISGHVSLYWYRQALGQGPEFLTYFNYEAQQDKSGLPNDRFSAERPEGSISTLTIQRTEQRDSAMYRCASSLDPPGREEPRYTDTQYFGPGTRLTVL.

This clonotype showed up many times. The V call is TRBV7-2, the J call TRBJ2-5; 7 bases match TRBD2. V gave up 4 bases and J gave up 2 bases; unmatched junction bases: 4. There are 14 residues in the CDR3. Germline assignment: CDR1 SGHTA and CDR2 FQGNSA. The CDR3 nucleotides are TGTGCCAGCAGCTACAGCGGGGTACAAGAGACCCAGTACTTC. Its protein product is CASSYSGVQETQYF.

The chain carries TRBV7-2 and TRBJ1-1, with TRBD1 matching 8 bases. CDR3 length equals 13 residues. V lost 5 bases and J lost 5; bases outside the gene matches: 4. Germline V gives CDR1 SGHTA, CDR2 FQGNSA. In nucleotides, the CDR3 is TGTGCCAGCAGCCTGAACAGGGGGACTGAAGCTTTCTTT. Translated: CASSLNRGTEAFF.

This clonotype has ten or more counts. The chain recombines TRBV5-8 with TRBJ1-1, with a tentative D call TRBD1 (6 bases). Looked up from germline, CDR1 is SGHTS and CDR2 is YDEGEE. V lost 4 bases, J lost 0 bases, and 13 bases lay in between. The CDR3 has 15 residues. The CDR3 coding sequence is TGTGCCAGCAGCCTGGAAGGGGGGATGAACACTGAAGCTTTCTTT. Its translation: CASSLEGGMNTEAFF.

The V and J genes are TRBV5-1 and TRBJ2-3; a weak D match, TRBD2 (6 bases). Germline V lookup: CDR1 SGHRS, CDR2 YFSETQ. Trimming stripped 2 bases from V and 0 bases from J, with 10 bases between. This CDR3 has 15 amino acids. CDR3 amino acids: CASSLPLASTDTQYF. The CDR3 DNA is TGCGCCAGCAGCTTACCACTAGCTAGCACAGATACGCAGTATTTT.

The V gene is TRBV12-3 or TRBV12-4, the J gene TRBJ2-7, with D perhaps TRBD1 or TRBD2 (5 bases each). V was clipped by 8 bases and J by 7 bases, with 12 bases between them. This CDR3 is built from 11 residues. The CDR3 loop reads CASGGSPEQYF. In DNA form, the CDR3 reads TGTGCCAGCGGGGGAAGTCCGGAGCAGTACTTC.